This TCR beta chain was sequenced during a study of shared clonotypes between healthy human individuals. Cells designated naive CD8 were CD45RO-negative and were positively selected for CCR7, with terminally differentiated effector memory CD45RA+ cells excluded. CDR1 MNHEY and CDR2 SMNVEV come from the germline V gene (reference sequence). There are 11 residues in the CDR3. V lost 11 bases, J lost 4 bases, and 9 bases lay in between. Replicate PCRs for sorted subsets used about 200 ng DNA; this equaled 30,000 to 35,000 T cell genomes. Only in-frame clones appear in the TCRdb table, and some are missing; sequencing was by immunoSEQ multiplex PCR. The sample holds 1.5 million to 2.5 million clones, around 96% seen once.

The gene calls are TRBV27 and TRBJ1-3, with no clear D. The sequence was collected from a man between 18 and 35 years old in good health. Sequencing was done on a sample of naive CD8+ T cells sorted from blood. CDR3 bases: TGTGCCGGCCAGGCAGGAAACACCATATATTTT. Translated, it gives CAGQAGNTIYF.